The 24 T cell receptor beta chains listed next were all sequenced from one sample in a study of cytomegalovirus exposure and HLA in healthy donors. Primers included in the PCR were 60 Vbeta and 13 Jbeta primers. TCRdb keeps only in-frame clones here, not all; method: immunoSEQ multiplex PCR. The profile shows roughly 200,000 clones, 70% to 80% of them singletons. The specimen sequenced was PBMCs. Receptors were obtained from a woman in her thirties in good health and CMV-seropositive.

The V and J genes are TRBV4-3 and TRBJ1-5; D unclear. V lost 0 bases, J lost 7 bases, and 16 bases lay in between. Germline V gene lookup returns CDR1 LGHNA and CDR2 YSLEER. The CDR3 has 16 residues. DNA for the CDR3: TGCGCCAGCAGCCAAGATCGGCGACCAGACGGGCAGCCCCAGCATTTT. Protein: CASSQDRRPDGQPQHF.

The chain has TRBV19 and TRBJ1-5; no definite D call. Germline CDR1 is LNHDA and CDR2 is SQIVND (reference sequence). Trimming left V 7 bases short and J 0 bases short, with 19 bases between. The CDR3 covers 17 residues. Here the CDR3 reads CASTVIGITGSNQPQHF. The DNA of the CDR3 is TGTGCCAGTACCGTTATCGGGATAACCGGTAGCAATCAGCCCCAGCATTTT.

With respect to this clone: At one end, the junction sequence differs from germline, possibly due to a read error. The chain carries TRBV7-9 and TRBJ1-1; no firm D call. The CDR3 spans 14 residues. The germline gives CDR1 SEHNR, CDR2 FQNEAQ (reference sequence). The CDR3 is CSSSPGRQNTEAFF. The CDR3 nucleotides are TGTTCCAGCAGCCCTGGGAGGCAGAACACTGAAGCTTTCTTT.

This clone came up a few times. The CDR3 coding sequence is TGTGCCAGCAGTTTGGGTACCGGGAGCAACTACGAGCAGTACTTC. It codes for CASSLGTGSNYEQYF. The V call is TRBV27, the J call TRBJ2-7, with D possibly TRBD2 on 6 matching bases. The germline V gene has CDR1 MNHEY and CDR2 SMNVEV (reference sequence). The V end lost 3 bases, the J end lost 3 bases, and 15 bases lay between the germline ends. The CDR3 consists of 15 residues.

The chain links TRBV19 to TRBJ2-3, with 10 bases that match TRBD1. The V and J ends lost 5 bases and 1 base, in that order; junction bases with no gene match: 3. The CDR3 spans 15 residues. Germline V gene data show CDR1 as LNHDA and CDR2 as SQIVND (reference sequence). CDR3 in DNA: TGTGCCAGTAGTTCGACAGGGGGCGGCACAGATACGCAGTATTTT. As protein: CASSSTGGGTDTQYF.

The chain employs TRBV5-4 and TRBJ2-1; 9 bases are shared with TRBD1. Germline CDR1 is SGHNT and CDR2 is YYREEE (reference sequence). The length of the CDR3 is 14 residues. J was trimmed by 5 bases and V by 5 bases; bases with no gene match: 5. CDR3 amino acids: CASSRQGVHNEQFF. CDR3 nucleotide sequence: TGTGCCAGCAGTCGACAGGGGGTTCACAATGAGCAGTTCTTC.

V is TRBV5-1 and J is TRBJ1-1, with unresolved D. The CDR3 consists of 16 residues. V lost 0 bases and J lost 1, with 13 bases in between. Germline-derived CDR1 and CDR2 are SGHRS and YFSETQ. Here the CDR3 DNA reads TGCGCCAGCAGCTTGGTTGGGAGGCTTACGAACACTGAAGCTTTCTTT. It is translated as CASSLVGRLTNTEAFF.

The chain employs TRBV7-9 and TRBJ1-2; weak D call: TRBD1 (5 bases). This CDR3 contains 15 residues. From germline, CDR1 is SEHNR and CDR2 FQNEAQ (reference sequence). V was trimmed by 1 base and J by 5 bases, leaving 14 bases between them. CDR3 nucleotide sequence: TGTGCCAGCAGCTTAGAAAGGGGCGGGATGTATGGCTACACCTTC. This gives the protein CASSLERGGMYGYTF.

V gene TRBV10-3 combines with J gene TRBJ1-2, with D tentatively TRBD1 (6 bases). The length of the CDR3 is 13 residues. Germline loops: CDR1 ENHRY, CDR2 SYGVKD. V dropped 6 bases and J dropped 4 bases, with 12 bases sitting between them. CDR3 amino acids: CAIRDSTFYGYTF. CDR3 in DNA: TGTGCCATCAGGGACAGCACTTTCTATGGCTACACCTTC.

Details on this clone: Other DNA variants within this sample encode the same CDR3. V usage is TRBV4-1 and J usage is TRBJ1-1, with D unresolved. The CDR3 is 17 residues long. CDR1 and CDR2 (germline): MGHRA, YSYEKL. Trimming cost V 4 bases and J 7 bases, with 25 bases left between them. CDR3 bases: TGCGCCAGCAGCCGGAATCTTGGCCCGCCAGGAAACGGTGAAGCTTTCTTT. Its protein is CASSRNLGPPGNGEAFF.

This clone showed up just a few times. The chain employs TRBV23-1 and TRBJ1-1; weak D call: TRBD1 (6 bases). TRBV23-1 is noted as an ORF with a role that remains uncertain. Deletions cut 3 bases from V and 4 bases from J, with 15 bases between. The CDR3 has 15 residues. CDR3 residues: CASSHYRDLGTEAFF. As DNA, the CDR3 is TGCGCCAGCAGTCATTACAGGGATCTGGGCACTGAAGCTTTCTTT.

The V and J genes are TRBV5-5 and TRBJ1-2; D gene uncertain. Trimming took 0 bases from V and 4 from J, leaving 10 bases between them. There are 14 residues in the CDR3. Germline CDR1 reads SGHKS; CDR2 reads YYEKEE (reference sequence). CDR3: CASSLDGKSYGYTF. The CDR3 bases are TGTGCCAGCAGCTTGGACGGGAAGAGCTATGGCTACACCTTC.

The chain links TRBV11-2 to TRBJ2-1; 9 nucleotides match TRBD1. V trimming: 2 bases; J trimming: 8 bases; junction bases outside the gene matches: 7. Germline V lookup: CDR1 SGHAT, CDR2 FQNNGV. CDR3 length: 15 residues. DNA for the CDR3: TGTGCCAGCAGCTTAAGAGCGGGACAGGGTGATGAGCAGTTCTTC. It specifies CASSLRAGQGDEQFF.

This chain links TRBV6-6 with TRBJ2-7; TRBD2 agrees at 12 bases. With 7 bases clipped from V and 5 bases from J, the junction kept 3 bases outside the gene matches. The CDR3 extends over 13 amino acids. Looked up from germline, CDR1 is MNHNY and CDR2 is SVGAGI (reference sequence). The chain's CDR3 is CASTRLAGDEQYF. The CDR3 DNA sequence: TGTGCCAGCACCCGACTAGCGGGAGACGAGCAGTACTTC.

The V call is TRBV18, the J call TRBJ1-1; 8 bases agree with TRBD1. The V gene's germline CDR1 is KGHSH and CDR2 LQKENI. The CDR3 extends over 15 amino acids. V was pared by 2 bases and J by 1 base, with 3 bases of the junction left unmatched. Here the CDR3 reads CASSPGTGRNTEAFF. In DNA form, the CDR3 reads TGTGCCAGCTCACCAGGGACAGGCCGGAACACTGAAGCTTTCTTT.

V is TRBV5-4 and J is TRBJ1-5, with D maybe TRBD1 (6 bases). The germline V gene has CDR1 SGHNT and CDR2 YYREEE (reference sequence). Trimming pared 5 bases from V and 7 bases from J, leaving 19 bases between. The CDR3 loop spans 15 amino acids. CDR3 sequence reads: CASSSDGGPGQPQHF. DNA for the CDR3: TGTGCCAGCAGTTCAGACGGGGGGCCGGGACAGCCCCAGCATTTT.

This chain uses TRBV12-2 with TRBJ2-1; the table assigns TRBD2, which was not confirmed against the DNA. TRBV12-2 corresponds to a pseudogene. The CDR3 runs 12 residues. In DNA, the CDR3 is TGTGCAAGTCGCCCCCGCCCGAGTGAGCAGTTCTTC. Its protein is CASRPRPSEQFF.

The V and J genes are TRBV5-4 and TRBJ1-2; unclear D gene. This CDR3 has 14 amino acids. V shed 0 bases and J shed 8 bases, with 14 bases lying between them. The germline CDR1 and CDR2 sequences are SGHNT and YYREEE (reference sequence). In DNA form, the CDR3 reads TGTGCCAGCAGCTTGGTATCGGGGTCTCGGGGCTACACCTTC. Protein: CASSLVSGSRGYTF.

This chain uses TRBV11-2 with TRBJ2-7; 9 nucleotides match TRBD1. Germline values: CDR1 SGHAT, CDR2 FQNNGV. The CDR3 is 18 amino acids. V was pared by 2 bases and J by 3 bases, with 14 bases of the junction left unmatched. The CDR3 is CASSLLGGWTGVFYEQYF. DNA for the CDR3: TGTGCCAGCAGCTTACTCGGCGGTTGGACAGGGGTATTCTACGAGCAGTACTTC. Complete variable domain (other parts from reference TRBV11-2 and TRBJ2-7): EAGVAQSPRYKIIEKRQSVAFWCNPISGHATLYWYQQILGQGPKLLIQFQNNGVVDDSQLPKDRFSAERLKGVDSTLKIQPAKLEDSAVYLCASSLLGGWTGVFYEQYFGPGTRLTVT.

The V gene is TRBV11-2, the J gene TRBJ2-2; maybe TRBD1 (7 bases). This CDR3 has 19 amino acids. V lost 0 bases and J 1 base, leaving 18 bases between the germline ends. The germline CDR1 and CDR2 sequences are SGHAT and FQNNGV. CDR3 DNA: TGTGCCAGCAGCTTAGATGGTTCTGCGGGACAGCTGAACACCGGGGAGCTGTTTTTT. It specifies CASSLDGSAGQLNTGELFF.

V and J are TRBV5-1 and TRBJ2-7; 7 bases fit TRBD2. Germline V gene data show CDR1 as SGHRS and CDR2 as YFSETQ. V was clipped by 4 bases and J by 3 bases; unmatched bases: 10. This CDR3 comprises 15 residues. In DNA form, the CDR3 reads TGCGCCAGCAGCCCTATTTCGGGGGGAGACTACGAGCAGTACTTC. The encoded protein is CASSPISGGDYEQYF.

The CDR3 nucleotides read TGTGCCAGCAGCCCTTTGGGCGACGAGCAGTACTTC. Translated, it gives CASSPLGDEQYF. J is TRBJ2-7 and V is TRBV5-5; D unclear. The CDR3 totals 12 residues. The V and J ends lost 4 bases and 5 bases respectively, with 10 bases between them. CDR1 is SGHKS and CDR2 is YYEKEE in the germline V gene (reference sequence).

V gene TRBV25-1 combines with J gene TRBJ1-2; 10 bases agree with TRBD1. Germline V CDR1 and CDR2: MGHDK, SYGVNS. The CDR3 covers 14 residues. J lost 4 bases, V lost 6 bases, and 5 bases had no gene match. The CDR3 bases are TGTGCCAGCAGGAAGACAGGGGGCGCCTATGGCTACACCTTC. As protein: CASRKTGGAYGYTF.

The chain has TRBV5-4 and TRBJ2-2; 9 bases agree with TRBD1. Per the germline V gene, CDR1 is SGHNT and CDR2 is YYREEE (reference sequence). CDR3 length: 15 residues. The J segment lost 6 bases and the V segment lost 5 bases, leaving 8 bases of the junction unmatched. This CDR3 is CASSAGTGTAGELFF. In DNA form, the CDR3 reads TGTGCCAGCAGTGCCGGGACAGGGACTGCCGGGGAGCTGTTTTTT.